Below, 9 T cell receptor beta chains from the same sample are listed, as sequenced in a study of T cell clonotyping in hematopoietic cell transplantation. Only in-frame clones appear in the TCRdb table, and some are missing; sequencing was by immunoSEQ multiplex PCR. The sample shows fewer than 40,000 clones, around 90% of them seen only once. Specimen: peripheral blood mononuclear cells. The receptor source for this set is a woman aged 40 to 49 in good health. Some clones in this sample may be carry-over from other donors' samples.

This chain connects TRBV11-1 to TRBJ2-3; D remains unclear. Per germline, CDR1 SGHAT and CDR2 FQDESV (reference sequence). The CDR3 runs 14 residues. The ends were cut back, 1 base at V and 0 bases at J, with 5 bases in the middle. DNA of the CDR3: TGTGCCAGCAGCTTAGACGGCAGCACAGATACGCAGTATTTT. It translates to CASSLDGSTDTQYF.

This chain links TRBV5-1 with TRBJ1-1; TRBD1 aligns across 7 bases. With V trimmed by 4 bases and J by 3 bases, 6 bases remained unmatched. Germline CDR1 is SGHRS and CDR2 is YFSETQ. The CDR3 is 14 residues long. The CDR3 spells CASSPGTVYTEAFF. The DNA for the CDR3 is TGCGCCAGCAGCCCGGGGACAGTTTACACTGAAGCTTTCTTT. Complete variable domain (other parts from reference TRBV5-1 and TRBJ1-1): KAGVTQTPRYLIKTRGQQVTLSCSPISGHRSVSWYQQTPGQGLQFLFEYFSETQRNKGNFPGRFSGRQFSNSRSEMNVSTLELGDSALYLCASSPGTVYTEAFFGQGTRLTVV.

The V and J genes are TRBV30 and TRBJ2-3; 12 nucleotides align to TRBD2. From germline, CDR1 is GTSNPN and CDR2 SVGIG (reference sequence). This CDR3 contains 15 residues. V lost 2 bases, J lost 3 bases, and 3 bases stayed unmatched. The CDR3 reads CAWSRTSGTTDTQYF. The CDR3 bases are TGTGCCTGGAGTCGGACTAGCGGGACGACAGATACGCAGTATTTT.

This chain links TRBV29-1 with TRBJ2-1; 8 bases agree with TRBD2. Germline CDR1 SQVTM, CDR2 ANQGSEA. The CDR3 has 15 residues. After removal of 0 bases from V and 0 bases from J, the junction contained 1 base not matched to a gene. CDR3 nucleotides: TGCAGCGTTGAAGACGGGACTAGCTCCTACAATGAGCAGTTCTTC. Translated: CSVEDGTSSYNEQFF.

The chain employs TRBV2 and TRBJ2-1, with D unclear. The CDR3 is made up of 13 amino acids. V was trimmed by 4 bases and J by 3 bases, leaving 7 bases between them. Germline V gives CDR1 SNHLY, CDR2 FYNNEI. The CDR3 region has the DNA TGTGCCAGCAGTGTGAGCCGCTACAATGAGCAGTTCTTC. Protein: CASSVSRYNEQFF.

The V gene is TRBV5-1, the J gene TRBJ2-7; D is uncertain. The CDR3 runs 12 residues. CDR1 is SGHRS and CDR2 is YFSETQ in the germline V gene. Trimming left V 0 bases short and J 3 bases short, with 4 bases between. CDR3 nucleotides: TGCGCCAGCAGCTTGGACGGCTACGAGCAGTACTTC. Translation: CASSLDGYEQYF.

The table lists this clone with a count of one. This chain uses TRBV6-5 with TRBJ2-1, with D uncertain. This CDR3 contains 14 residues. The V gene lost 5 bases and the J gene lost 4 bases, with 12 bases spanning the gap. Germline lookup yields CDR1 MNHEY and CDR2 SVGAGI. CDR3 loop: CASSPPASYNEQFF. As DNA, the CDR3 is TGTGCCAGCAGTCCCCCGGCTAGTTACAATGAGCAGTTCTTC.

This clone was counted once. This rearrangement joins TRBV28 to TRBJ2-5, with D possibly matching TRBD2 (5 bases). V dropped 2 bases and J dropped 5 bases, with 12 bases sitting between them. The germline CDR1 and CDR2 sequences are MDHEN and SYDVKM. The CDR3 totals 14 residues. CDR3 in DNA: TGTGCCAGCAGTTTAATAGGCCGAGGGGAGACCCAGTACTTC. Its protein is CASSLIGRGETQYF.

The V gene is TRBV2, the J gene TRBJ1-1, with D maybe TRBD1 (5 bases). The CDR3 length is 13 residues. The V and J ends lost 11 bases and 2 bases respectively, with 15 bases between them. In germline, CDR1 is SNHLY, CDR2 FYNNEI. The CDR3 DNA is TGTGCCGGGGTTCGGGACGGAAACACTGAAGCTTTCTTT. Translating gives CAGVRDGNTEAFF.